The sequence of this T cell receptor beta chain was determined in a study of control samples from healthy donors and cancer patients. The assay was immunoSEQ multiplex PCR, and TCRdb's table has in-frame clones only and misses some. The sample has fewer than 95,000 clones; more than 75% are singletons. Germline-derived CDR1 and CDR2 are WSHSY and SAAADI. The CDR3 has 15 residues. This clone was recorded once. One junction end disagrees with the germline gene, perhaps due to a read error. At the DNA level, this CDR3 is encoded by other sequences in the same sample as well. The specimen sequenced was blood. The V and J genes are TRBV10-2 and TRBJ2-3; 7 bases are a match to TRBD1. The sequence came from a man aged 25 to 40 in good health. The CDR3 DNA follows: TGCGCTAGCAGGGGACAGAACGGCCCCGCAGATACGCAGTATTTT. It is translated as CASRGQNGPADTQYF.